This T cell receptor beta chain was observed in a study of PD-L1 blockade in urothelial cancer. In the study overall: A median of 141,255 T cells was found in the blood samples.

Time point noted: pretreatment peripheral blood. Samples spanned pretreatment and treatment, with 1 to 8 time points per patient. This CDR3 spans 14 amino acids. V shed 0 bases and J shed 8 bases, with 8 bases lying between them. Germline loops: CDR1 SEHNR, CDR2 FQNEAQ (reference sequence). Measured with immunoSEQ multiplex PCR; TCRdb has only the in-frame clones, and not every one. The repertoire consists of more than 85,000 clones, with roughly 91% occurring once and the leading ten covering about 2%. Sequencing was performed on PBMCs, taken around atezolizumab (anti-PD-L1) treatment. This TCR came from a man aged 55 to 69 with urothelial cancer. This chain connects TRBV7-9 to TRBJ1-6, with D hard to call. The CDR3: CASSLAGVYSPLHF. The CDR3 DNA reads as TGTGCCAGCAGCTTAGCCGGGGTGTATTCACCCCTCCACTTT.